A single sample gave rise to the 16 T cell receptor beta chains below, sequenced in a study of T-cell memory formation after mild COVID-19. MiXCR, applied by TCRdb to the 5' RACE reads, yields one record per CDR3 protein. This sample has about 340,000 distinct CDR3 sequences, with approximately 15% found just once. The sequencing sample was made of PBMCs or a T cell subset sorted from them (not recorded which). The receptors originated from a man younger than 35 who had mild COVID-19 (a few samples of this study predate the infection). Cell type and time point are not known.

The chain recombines TRBV7-9 with TRBJ2-3; D may correspond to TRBD1 or TRBD2 (6 bases each). This CDR3 region has 18 residues. From germline, CDR1 is SEHNR and CDR2 FQNEAQ (reference sequence). V was pared by 5 bases and J by 3 bases, with 24 bases between. CDR3 sequence: CASSVNRGLAGKTDTQYF. The CDR3 DNA sequence: TGTGCCAGCAGCGTAAATAGGGGGTTGGCGGGGAAGACAGATACGCAGTATTTT.

In this sample, this clonotype turned up many times. This chain uses TRBV4-2 with TRBJ2-3; unclear D gene. Germline V CDR1 and CDR2: LGHNA, YNFKEQ. The CDR3 consists of 12 residues. V was cut by 1 base and J by 7 bases, with 6 bases left in between. CDR3 loop: CASSQGANTQYF. For the CDR3, the DNA is TGTGCCAGCAGCCAAGGGGCGAATACGCAGTATTTT.

The chain joins TRBV10-3 to TRBJ1-5; TRBD1 matches 7 bases. V lost 10 bases and J lost 4; bases outside the gene matches: 7. There are 13 residues in the CDR3. Germline V gene data show CDR1 as ENHRY and CDR2 as SYGVKD. In nucleotides, the CDR3 is TGTGCCACCAGGGACAGACAGAATCAGCCCCAGCATTTT. It is translated as CATRDRQNQPQHF.

There are many counts of this clonotype. This sequence joins TRBV12-3 or TRBV12-4 and TRBJ1-1; the D is unclear. The CDR3 runs to 10 residues. V dropped 6 bases and J dropped 4 bases, with 3 bases sitting between them. CDR3 sequence reads: CASRGTEAFF. DNA for the CDR3: TGTGCCAGCAGGGGCACTGAAGCTTTCTTT.

V usage is TRBV15 and J usage is TRBJ2-3; D perhaps matches TRBD1 (5 bases). The CDR3 covers 13 residues. Germline loops: CDR1 LNHNV, CDR2 YYDKDF (reference sequence). V was shortened by 5 bases and J by 5 bases, with 11 bases between the two germline ends. This CDR3 reads CATSRQQGDTQYF. The CDR3 bases are TGTGCCACCAGCCGACAGCAGGGAGATACGCAGTATTTT.

The rearrangement joins TRBV19 to TRBJ2-5, with a tentative D call TRBD1 (5 bases). V lost 3 bases to trimming and J lost 5 bases, with 13 bases between them. This CDR3 has 14 amino acids. Germline CDR1 is LNHDA and CDR2 is SQIVND (reference sequence). The CDR3 loop reads CASSMGRARETQYF. In nucleotides, the CDR3 is TGTGCCAGTAGTATGGGCAGGGCCCGCGAGACCCAGTACTTC.

This clonotype has only a few counts. The rearrangement links TRBV10-3 to TRBJ2-7, with D possibly TRBD1 on 5 matching bases. V lost 0 bases to trimming and J lost 6 bases, with 12 bases between them. The CDR3 has 14 amino acids. Germline CDR1 is ENHRY and CDR2 is SYGVKD. The CDR3 loop is CAISESRVELEQYF. The CDR3 DNA reads TGTGCCATCAGTGAGTCCAGGGTGGAGCTCGAGCAGTACTTC.

This clonotype was observed a few times. V is TRBV7-2 and J is TRBJ2-3; 8 bases fit TRBD2. Germline CDR1 reads SGHTA; CDR2 reads FQGNSA. J was trimmed by 2 bases and V by 5 bases; bases with no gene match: 6. This CDR3 contains 15 residues. The CDR3, as DNA: TGTGCCAGCAGCCCGGGGGGGGCCTCCACAGATACGCAGTATTTT. Translating gives CASSPGGASTDTQYF.

This clonotype was observed a few times. V is TRBV7-2 and J is TRBJ1-6, with D uncertain. Germline V CDR1 and CDR2: SGHTA, FQGNSA. V lost 2 bases to trimming and J lost 7 bases, with 6 bases between them. This CDR3 comprises 13 residues. The CDR3 loop is CASSLRMNSPLHF. In DNA, the CDR3 is TGTGCCAGCAGCTTACGGATGAATTCACCCCTCCACTTT.

A few counts support this clonotype. The chain employs TRBV20-1 and TRBJ2-3; 10 positions match TRBD2. The CDR3 is 14 amino acids. Germline CDR1 DFQATT, CDR2 SNEGSKA (reference sequence). The trim removed 0 bases at V and 6 bases at J, leaving 3 bases unmatched. CDR3 residues: CSARDETSGDTQYF. The CDR3 nucleotides read TGCAGTGCTAGAGATGAGACTAGCGGGGATACGCAGTATTTT.

This clonotype was picked up a small number of times. The rearrangement links TRBV7-9 to TRBJ1-1, with D perhaps matching TRBD1 (6 bases). Trimming cost V 5 bases and J 1 base, with 14 bases left between them. CDR3 length equals 15 residues. Germline CDR1 is SEHNR and CDR2 is FQNEAQ (reference sequence). In DNA form, the CDR3 reads TGTGCCAGCAGCCGTGAGCAACAGGGGAACACTGAAGCTTTCTTT. Protein product: CASSREQQGNTEAFF. Filled out from reference TRBV7-9 and TRBJ1-1, the complete variable domain reads DTGVSQNPRHKITKRGQNVTFRCDPISEHNRLYWYRQTLGQGPEFLTYFQNEAQLEKSRLLSDRFSAERPKGSFSTLEIQRTEQGDSAMYLCASSREQQGNTEAFFGQGTRLTVV.

This clonotype was counted at least ten times. This chain uses TRBV9 with TRBJ2-1; no definite D call. Germline-derived CDR1 and CDR2 are SGDLS and YYNGEE. The CDR3 extends over 15 amino acids. V was shortened by 0 bases and J by 8 bases, with 15 bases between the two germline ends. The CDR3 DNA sequence: TGTGCCAGCAGCGTAGGTCTCTGGATGGGCGATGAGCAGTTCTTC. Translation gives CASSVGLWMGDEQFF.

This clonotype was detected only a few times. The V call is TRBV7-2, the J call TRBJ2-5, with TRBD2 identical over 8 bases. This CDR3 is built from 16 residues. With 2 bases clipped from V and 1 base from J, the junction kept 6 bases outside the gene matches. CDR1 and CDR2 from the germline V gene are SGHTA and FQGNSA. The CDR3 region is CASSLFGTSGQETQYF. As DNA, the CDR3 is TGTGCCAGCAGCTTATTTGGGACTAGTGGCCAAGAGACCCAGTACTTC.

This chain links TRBV9 with TRBJ2-1; 8 bases line up with TRBD1. The V segment lost 4 bases and the J segment 6 bases; nucleotides outside the gene matches: 9. From germline, CDR1 is SGDLS and CDR2 YYNGEE. The CDR3 has 15 amino acids. CDR3 in amino acids: CASSFGQGVSNEQFF. CDR3 sequence (DNA): TGTGCCAGCAGCTTCGGACAGGGTGTGAGCAATGAGCAGTTCTTC.

CDR3 protein: CASSFLNFGRSDPSGANVLTF. The DNA of the CDR3 is TGTGCCAGCAGCTTCCTAAATTTTGGGAGGTCGGACCCCTCTGGGGCCAACGTCCTGACTTTC. This chain links TRBV7-9 with TRBJ2-6, with D possibly matching TRBD2 (6 bases). This CDR3 is 21 amino acids long. With 3 bases removed from V and 0 bases from J, the gap between germline ends came to 24 bases. CDR1 and CDR2 (germline): SEHNR, FQNEAQ (reference sequence). Full variable domain (outside the CDR3, taken from reference TRBV7-9 and TRBJ2-6): DTGVSQNPRHKITKRGQNVTFRCDPISEHNRLYWYRQTLGQGPEFLTYFQNEAQLEKSRLLSDRFSAERPKGSFSTLEIQRTEQGDSAMYLCASSFLNFGRSDPSGANVLTFGAGSRLTVL.

This chain joins TRBV7-2 and TRBJ1-3; D is unclear. The CDR3 contains 14 residues. Germline-derived CDR1 and CDR2 are SGHTA and FQGNSA. V lost 0 bases, J lost 4 bases, and 7 bases lay in between. CDR3 coding DNA: TGTGCCAGCAGCTTAGCCGGTCCGGGAAACACCATATATTTT. It codes for CASSLAGPGNTIYF.